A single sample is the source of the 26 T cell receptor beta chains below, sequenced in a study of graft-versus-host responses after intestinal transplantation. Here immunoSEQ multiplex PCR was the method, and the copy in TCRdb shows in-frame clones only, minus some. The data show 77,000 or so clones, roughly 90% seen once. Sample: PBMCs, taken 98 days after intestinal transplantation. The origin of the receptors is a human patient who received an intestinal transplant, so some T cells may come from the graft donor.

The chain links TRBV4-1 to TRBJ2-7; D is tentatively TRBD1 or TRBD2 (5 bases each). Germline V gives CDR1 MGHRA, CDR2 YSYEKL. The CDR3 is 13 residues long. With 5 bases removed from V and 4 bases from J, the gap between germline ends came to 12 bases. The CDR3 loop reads CASSNPGPYEQYF. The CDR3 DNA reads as TGCGCCAGCAGCAATCCGGGACCTTACGAGCAGTACTTC.

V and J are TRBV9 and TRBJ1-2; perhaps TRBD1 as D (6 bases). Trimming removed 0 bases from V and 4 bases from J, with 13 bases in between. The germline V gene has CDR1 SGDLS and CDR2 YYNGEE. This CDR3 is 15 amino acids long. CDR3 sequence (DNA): TGTGCCAGCAGCGTAGGCGCAGGGGCCACCTATGGCTACACCTTC. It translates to CASSVGAGATYGYTF.

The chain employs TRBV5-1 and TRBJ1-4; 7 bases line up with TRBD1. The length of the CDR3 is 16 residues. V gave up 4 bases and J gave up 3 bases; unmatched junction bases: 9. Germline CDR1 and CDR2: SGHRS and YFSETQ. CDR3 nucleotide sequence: TGCGCCAGCAGCCTAGAGTGGGACAGTTCTAATGAAAAACTGTTTTTT. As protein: CASSLEWDSSNEKLFF.

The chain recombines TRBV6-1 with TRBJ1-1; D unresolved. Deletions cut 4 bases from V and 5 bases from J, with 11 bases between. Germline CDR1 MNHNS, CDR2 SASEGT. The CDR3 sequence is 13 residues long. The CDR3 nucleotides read TGTGCCAGCAGTGGCGGACGTTTTACTGAAGCTTTCTTT. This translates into CASSGGRFTEAFF.

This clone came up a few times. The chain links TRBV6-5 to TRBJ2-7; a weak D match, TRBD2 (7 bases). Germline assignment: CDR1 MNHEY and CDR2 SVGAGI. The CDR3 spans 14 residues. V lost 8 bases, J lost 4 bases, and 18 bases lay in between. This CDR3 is CASVEAGGPYEQYF. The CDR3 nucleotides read TGTGCCAGCGTTGAAGCCGGGGGGCCATACGAGCAGTACTTC.

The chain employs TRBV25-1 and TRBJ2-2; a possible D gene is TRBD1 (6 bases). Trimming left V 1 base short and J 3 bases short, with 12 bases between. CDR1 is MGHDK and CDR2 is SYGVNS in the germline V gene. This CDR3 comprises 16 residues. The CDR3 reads CASSESCRGDTGELFF. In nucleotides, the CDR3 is TGTGCCAGCAGTGAATCGTGCAGGGGAGACACCGGGGAGCTGTTTTTT.

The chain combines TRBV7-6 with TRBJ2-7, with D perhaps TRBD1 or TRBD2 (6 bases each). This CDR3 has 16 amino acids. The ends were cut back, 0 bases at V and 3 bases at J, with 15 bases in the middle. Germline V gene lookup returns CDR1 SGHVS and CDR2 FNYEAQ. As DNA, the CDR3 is TGTGCCAGCAGCTTAGCCACAGGGACTGACGGCTACGAGCAGTACTTC. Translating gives CASSLATGTDGYEQYF.

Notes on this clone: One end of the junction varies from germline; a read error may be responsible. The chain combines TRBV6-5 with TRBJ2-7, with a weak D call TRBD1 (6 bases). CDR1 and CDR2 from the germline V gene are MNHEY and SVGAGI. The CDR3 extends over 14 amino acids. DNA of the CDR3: TGTGCCAGCAGTGACTCCTACAGGGCCTACGAGCAGTACTTC. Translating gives CASSDSYRAYEQYF.

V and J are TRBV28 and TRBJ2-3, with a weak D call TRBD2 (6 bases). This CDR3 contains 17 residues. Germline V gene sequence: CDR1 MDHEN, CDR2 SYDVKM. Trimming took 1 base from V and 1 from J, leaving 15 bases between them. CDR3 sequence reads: CASSLYGGTVRTDTQYF. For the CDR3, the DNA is TGTGCCAGCAGTTTATACGGAGGGACCGTGCGCACAGATACGCAGTATTTT. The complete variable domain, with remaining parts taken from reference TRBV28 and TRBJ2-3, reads DVKVTQSSRYLVKRTGEKVFLECVQDMDHENMFWYRQDPGLGLRLIYFSYDVKMKEKGDIPEGYSVSREKKERFSLILESASTNQTSMYLCASSLYGGTVRTDTQYFGPGTRLTVL.

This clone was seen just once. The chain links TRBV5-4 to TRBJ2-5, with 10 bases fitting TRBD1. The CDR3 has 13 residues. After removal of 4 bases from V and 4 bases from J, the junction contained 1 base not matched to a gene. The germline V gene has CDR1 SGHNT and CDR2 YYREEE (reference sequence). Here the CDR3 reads CASSGDRGETQYF. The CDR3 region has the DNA TGTGCCAGCAGCGGGGACAGGGGAGAGACCCAGTACTTC. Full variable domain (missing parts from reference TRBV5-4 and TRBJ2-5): ETGVTQSPTHLIKTRGQQVTLRCSSQSGHNTVSWYQQALGQGPQFIFQYYREEENGRGNFPPRFSGLQFPNYSSELNVNALELDDSALYLCASSGDRGETQYFGPGTRLLVL.

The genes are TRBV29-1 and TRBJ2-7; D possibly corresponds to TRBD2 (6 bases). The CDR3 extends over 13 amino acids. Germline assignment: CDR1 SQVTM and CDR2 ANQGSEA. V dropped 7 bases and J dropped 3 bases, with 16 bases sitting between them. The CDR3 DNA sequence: TGCAGCGACGCGGGGTGGAGAGTCTACGAGCAGTACTTC. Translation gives CSDAGWRVYEQYF.

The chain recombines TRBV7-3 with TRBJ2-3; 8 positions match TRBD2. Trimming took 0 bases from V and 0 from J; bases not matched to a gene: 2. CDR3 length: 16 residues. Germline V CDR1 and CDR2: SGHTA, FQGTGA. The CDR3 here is CASSLTLAGSTDTQYF. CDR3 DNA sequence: TGTGCCAGCAGCTTAACGCTAGCGGGCAGCACAGATACGCAGTATTTT. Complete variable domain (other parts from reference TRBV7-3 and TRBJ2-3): GAGVSQTPSNKVTEKGKYVELRCDPISGHTALYWYRQSLGQGPEFLIYFQGTGAADDSGLPNDRFFAVRPEGSVSTLKIQRTERGDSAVYLCASSLTLAGSTDTQYFGPGTRLTVL.

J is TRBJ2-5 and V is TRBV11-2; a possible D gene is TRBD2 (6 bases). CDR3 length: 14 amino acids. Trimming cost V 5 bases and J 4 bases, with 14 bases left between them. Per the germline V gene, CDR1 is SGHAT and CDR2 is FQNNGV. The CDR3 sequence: CASSDRDSAETQYF. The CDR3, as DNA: TGTGCCAGCAGCGACCGGGACTCAGCAGAGACCCAGTACTTC.

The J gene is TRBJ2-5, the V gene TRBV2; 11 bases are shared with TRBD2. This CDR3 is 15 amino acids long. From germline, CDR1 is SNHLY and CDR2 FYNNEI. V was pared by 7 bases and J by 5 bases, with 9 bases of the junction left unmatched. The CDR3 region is CASTFRLAGRETQYF. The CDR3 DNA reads TGTGCCAGCACCTTTCGACTAGCGGGGCGGGAGACCCAGTACTTC.

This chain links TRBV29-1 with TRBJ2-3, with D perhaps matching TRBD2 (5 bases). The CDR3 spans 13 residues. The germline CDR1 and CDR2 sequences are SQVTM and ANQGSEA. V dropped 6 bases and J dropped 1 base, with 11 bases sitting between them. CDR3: CSVPSGRTDTQYF. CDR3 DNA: TGCAGCGTGCCCAGCGGTCGCACAGATACGCAGTATTTT.

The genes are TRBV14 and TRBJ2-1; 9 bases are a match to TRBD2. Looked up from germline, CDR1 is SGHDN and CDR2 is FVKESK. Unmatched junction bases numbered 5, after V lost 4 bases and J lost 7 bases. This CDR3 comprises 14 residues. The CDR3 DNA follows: TGTGCCAGCAGCCTAGCGGGAGTGGGTAATGAGCAGTTCTTC. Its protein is CASSLAGVGNEQFF.

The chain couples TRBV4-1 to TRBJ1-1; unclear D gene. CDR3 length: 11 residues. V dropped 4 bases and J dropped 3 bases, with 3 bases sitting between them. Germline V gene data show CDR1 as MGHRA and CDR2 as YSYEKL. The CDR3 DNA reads TGCGCCAGCAGCCTCGACACTGAAGCTTTCTTT. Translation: CASSLDTEAFF.

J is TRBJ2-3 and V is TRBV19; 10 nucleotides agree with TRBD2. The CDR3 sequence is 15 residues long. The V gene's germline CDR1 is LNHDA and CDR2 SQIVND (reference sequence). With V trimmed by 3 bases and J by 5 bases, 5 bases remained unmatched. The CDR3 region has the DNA TGTGCCAGTAGTATCCTAGCGGGAGCAGGAGATACGCAGTATTTT. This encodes CASSILAGAGDTQYF.

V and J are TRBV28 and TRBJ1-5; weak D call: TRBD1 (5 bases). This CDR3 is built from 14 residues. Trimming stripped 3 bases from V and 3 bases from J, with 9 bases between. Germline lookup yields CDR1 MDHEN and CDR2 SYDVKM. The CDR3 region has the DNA TGTGCCAGCAGTTTCCCGGGGACCAATCAGCCCCAGCATTTT. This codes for CASSFPGTNQPQHF.

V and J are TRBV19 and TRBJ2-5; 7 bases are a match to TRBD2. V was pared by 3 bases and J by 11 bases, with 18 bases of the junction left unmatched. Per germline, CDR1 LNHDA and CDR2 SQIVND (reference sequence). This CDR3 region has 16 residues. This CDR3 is CASSISHTLGGWEQYF. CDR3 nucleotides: TGTGCCAGTAGTATTTCCCACACCCTGGGGGGGTGGGAGCAGTACTTC.

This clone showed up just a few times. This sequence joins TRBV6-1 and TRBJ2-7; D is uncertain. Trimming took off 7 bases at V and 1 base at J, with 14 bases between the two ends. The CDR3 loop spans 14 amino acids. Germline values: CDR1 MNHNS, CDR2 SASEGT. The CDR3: CASTLEKVSYEQYF. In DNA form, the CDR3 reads TGTGCCAGCACCCTGGAAAAGGTATCCTACGAGCAGTACTTC.

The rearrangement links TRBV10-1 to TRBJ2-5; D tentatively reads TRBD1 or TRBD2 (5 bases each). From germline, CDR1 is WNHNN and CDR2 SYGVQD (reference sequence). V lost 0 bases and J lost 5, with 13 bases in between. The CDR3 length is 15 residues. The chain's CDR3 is CASSESQYGDETQYF. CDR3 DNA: TGCGCCAGCAGTGAGTCCCAGTACGGGGACGAGACCCAGTACTTC.

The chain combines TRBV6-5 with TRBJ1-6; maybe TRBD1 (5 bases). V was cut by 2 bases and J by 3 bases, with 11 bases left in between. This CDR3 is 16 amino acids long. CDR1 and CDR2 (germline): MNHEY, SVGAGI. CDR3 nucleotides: TGTGCCAGCAGTTACGCCAGGGATGACTATAATTCACCCCTCCACTTT. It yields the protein CASSYARDDYNSPLHF.

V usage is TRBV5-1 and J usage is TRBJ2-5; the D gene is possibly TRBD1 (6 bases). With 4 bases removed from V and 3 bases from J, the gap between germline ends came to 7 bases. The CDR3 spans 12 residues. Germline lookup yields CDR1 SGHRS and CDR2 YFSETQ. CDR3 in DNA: TGCGCCAGCAGCAAGGGGGAAGAGACCCAGTACTTC. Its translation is CASSKGEETQYF. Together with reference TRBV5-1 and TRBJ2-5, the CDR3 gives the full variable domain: KAGVTQTPRYLIKTRGQQVTLSCSPISGHRSVSWYQQTPGQGLQFLFEYFSETQRNKGNFPGRFSGRQFSNSRSEMNVSTLELGDSALYLCASSKGEETQYFGPGTRLLVL.

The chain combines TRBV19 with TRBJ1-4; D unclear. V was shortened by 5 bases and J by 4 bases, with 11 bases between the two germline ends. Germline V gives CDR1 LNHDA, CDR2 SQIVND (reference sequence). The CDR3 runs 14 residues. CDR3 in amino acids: CASSWGVVNEKLFF. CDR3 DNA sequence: TGTGCCAGTAGTTGGGGAGTTGTTAATGAAAAACTGTTTTTT.

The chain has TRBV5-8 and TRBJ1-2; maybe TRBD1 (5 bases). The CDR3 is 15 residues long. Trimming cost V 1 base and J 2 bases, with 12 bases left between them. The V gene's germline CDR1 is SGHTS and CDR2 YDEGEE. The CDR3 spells CASSLLQGRNYGYTF. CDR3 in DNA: TGTGCCAGCAGCTTGCTGCAGGGAAGAAACTATGGCTACACCTTC.